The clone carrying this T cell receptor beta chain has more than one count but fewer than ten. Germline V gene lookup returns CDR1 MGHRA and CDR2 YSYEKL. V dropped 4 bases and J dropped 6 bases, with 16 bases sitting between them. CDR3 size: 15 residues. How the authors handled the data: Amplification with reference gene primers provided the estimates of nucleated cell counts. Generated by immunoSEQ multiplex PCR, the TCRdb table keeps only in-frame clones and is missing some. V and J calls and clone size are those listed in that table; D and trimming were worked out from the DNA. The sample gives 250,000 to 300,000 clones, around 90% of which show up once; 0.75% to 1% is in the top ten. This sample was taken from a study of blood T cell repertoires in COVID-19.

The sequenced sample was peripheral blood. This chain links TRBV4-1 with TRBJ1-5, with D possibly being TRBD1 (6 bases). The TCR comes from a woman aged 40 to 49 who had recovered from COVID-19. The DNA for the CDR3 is TGCGCCAGCAGCCCCCTGCGGGGGCAGGGTCAGCCCCAGCATTTT. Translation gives CASSPLRGQGQPQHF.